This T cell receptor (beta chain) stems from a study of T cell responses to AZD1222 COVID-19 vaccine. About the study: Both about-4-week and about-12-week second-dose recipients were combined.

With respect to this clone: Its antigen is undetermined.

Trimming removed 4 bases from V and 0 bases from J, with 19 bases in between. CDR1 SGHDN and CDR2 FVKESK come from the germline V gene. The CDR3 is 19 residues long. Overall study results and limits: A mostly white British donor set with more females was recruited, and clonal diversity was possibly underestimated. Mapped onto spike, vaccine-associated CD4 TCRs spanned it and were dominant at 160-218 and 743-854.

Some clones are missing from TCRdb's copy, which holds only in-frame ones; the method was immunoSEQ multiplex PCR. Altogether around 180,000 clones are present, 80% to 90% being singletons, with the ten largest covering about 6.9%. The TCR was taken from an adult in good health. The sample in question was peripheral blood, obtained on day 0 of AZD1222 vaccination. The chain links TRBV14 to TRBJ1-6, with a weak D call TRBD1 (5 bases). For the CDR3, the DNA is TGTGCCAGCAGCCGAGAAGTCTGGGGGGGTAGCTCCTATAATTCACCCCTCCACTTT. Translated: CASSREVWGGSSYNSPLHF.